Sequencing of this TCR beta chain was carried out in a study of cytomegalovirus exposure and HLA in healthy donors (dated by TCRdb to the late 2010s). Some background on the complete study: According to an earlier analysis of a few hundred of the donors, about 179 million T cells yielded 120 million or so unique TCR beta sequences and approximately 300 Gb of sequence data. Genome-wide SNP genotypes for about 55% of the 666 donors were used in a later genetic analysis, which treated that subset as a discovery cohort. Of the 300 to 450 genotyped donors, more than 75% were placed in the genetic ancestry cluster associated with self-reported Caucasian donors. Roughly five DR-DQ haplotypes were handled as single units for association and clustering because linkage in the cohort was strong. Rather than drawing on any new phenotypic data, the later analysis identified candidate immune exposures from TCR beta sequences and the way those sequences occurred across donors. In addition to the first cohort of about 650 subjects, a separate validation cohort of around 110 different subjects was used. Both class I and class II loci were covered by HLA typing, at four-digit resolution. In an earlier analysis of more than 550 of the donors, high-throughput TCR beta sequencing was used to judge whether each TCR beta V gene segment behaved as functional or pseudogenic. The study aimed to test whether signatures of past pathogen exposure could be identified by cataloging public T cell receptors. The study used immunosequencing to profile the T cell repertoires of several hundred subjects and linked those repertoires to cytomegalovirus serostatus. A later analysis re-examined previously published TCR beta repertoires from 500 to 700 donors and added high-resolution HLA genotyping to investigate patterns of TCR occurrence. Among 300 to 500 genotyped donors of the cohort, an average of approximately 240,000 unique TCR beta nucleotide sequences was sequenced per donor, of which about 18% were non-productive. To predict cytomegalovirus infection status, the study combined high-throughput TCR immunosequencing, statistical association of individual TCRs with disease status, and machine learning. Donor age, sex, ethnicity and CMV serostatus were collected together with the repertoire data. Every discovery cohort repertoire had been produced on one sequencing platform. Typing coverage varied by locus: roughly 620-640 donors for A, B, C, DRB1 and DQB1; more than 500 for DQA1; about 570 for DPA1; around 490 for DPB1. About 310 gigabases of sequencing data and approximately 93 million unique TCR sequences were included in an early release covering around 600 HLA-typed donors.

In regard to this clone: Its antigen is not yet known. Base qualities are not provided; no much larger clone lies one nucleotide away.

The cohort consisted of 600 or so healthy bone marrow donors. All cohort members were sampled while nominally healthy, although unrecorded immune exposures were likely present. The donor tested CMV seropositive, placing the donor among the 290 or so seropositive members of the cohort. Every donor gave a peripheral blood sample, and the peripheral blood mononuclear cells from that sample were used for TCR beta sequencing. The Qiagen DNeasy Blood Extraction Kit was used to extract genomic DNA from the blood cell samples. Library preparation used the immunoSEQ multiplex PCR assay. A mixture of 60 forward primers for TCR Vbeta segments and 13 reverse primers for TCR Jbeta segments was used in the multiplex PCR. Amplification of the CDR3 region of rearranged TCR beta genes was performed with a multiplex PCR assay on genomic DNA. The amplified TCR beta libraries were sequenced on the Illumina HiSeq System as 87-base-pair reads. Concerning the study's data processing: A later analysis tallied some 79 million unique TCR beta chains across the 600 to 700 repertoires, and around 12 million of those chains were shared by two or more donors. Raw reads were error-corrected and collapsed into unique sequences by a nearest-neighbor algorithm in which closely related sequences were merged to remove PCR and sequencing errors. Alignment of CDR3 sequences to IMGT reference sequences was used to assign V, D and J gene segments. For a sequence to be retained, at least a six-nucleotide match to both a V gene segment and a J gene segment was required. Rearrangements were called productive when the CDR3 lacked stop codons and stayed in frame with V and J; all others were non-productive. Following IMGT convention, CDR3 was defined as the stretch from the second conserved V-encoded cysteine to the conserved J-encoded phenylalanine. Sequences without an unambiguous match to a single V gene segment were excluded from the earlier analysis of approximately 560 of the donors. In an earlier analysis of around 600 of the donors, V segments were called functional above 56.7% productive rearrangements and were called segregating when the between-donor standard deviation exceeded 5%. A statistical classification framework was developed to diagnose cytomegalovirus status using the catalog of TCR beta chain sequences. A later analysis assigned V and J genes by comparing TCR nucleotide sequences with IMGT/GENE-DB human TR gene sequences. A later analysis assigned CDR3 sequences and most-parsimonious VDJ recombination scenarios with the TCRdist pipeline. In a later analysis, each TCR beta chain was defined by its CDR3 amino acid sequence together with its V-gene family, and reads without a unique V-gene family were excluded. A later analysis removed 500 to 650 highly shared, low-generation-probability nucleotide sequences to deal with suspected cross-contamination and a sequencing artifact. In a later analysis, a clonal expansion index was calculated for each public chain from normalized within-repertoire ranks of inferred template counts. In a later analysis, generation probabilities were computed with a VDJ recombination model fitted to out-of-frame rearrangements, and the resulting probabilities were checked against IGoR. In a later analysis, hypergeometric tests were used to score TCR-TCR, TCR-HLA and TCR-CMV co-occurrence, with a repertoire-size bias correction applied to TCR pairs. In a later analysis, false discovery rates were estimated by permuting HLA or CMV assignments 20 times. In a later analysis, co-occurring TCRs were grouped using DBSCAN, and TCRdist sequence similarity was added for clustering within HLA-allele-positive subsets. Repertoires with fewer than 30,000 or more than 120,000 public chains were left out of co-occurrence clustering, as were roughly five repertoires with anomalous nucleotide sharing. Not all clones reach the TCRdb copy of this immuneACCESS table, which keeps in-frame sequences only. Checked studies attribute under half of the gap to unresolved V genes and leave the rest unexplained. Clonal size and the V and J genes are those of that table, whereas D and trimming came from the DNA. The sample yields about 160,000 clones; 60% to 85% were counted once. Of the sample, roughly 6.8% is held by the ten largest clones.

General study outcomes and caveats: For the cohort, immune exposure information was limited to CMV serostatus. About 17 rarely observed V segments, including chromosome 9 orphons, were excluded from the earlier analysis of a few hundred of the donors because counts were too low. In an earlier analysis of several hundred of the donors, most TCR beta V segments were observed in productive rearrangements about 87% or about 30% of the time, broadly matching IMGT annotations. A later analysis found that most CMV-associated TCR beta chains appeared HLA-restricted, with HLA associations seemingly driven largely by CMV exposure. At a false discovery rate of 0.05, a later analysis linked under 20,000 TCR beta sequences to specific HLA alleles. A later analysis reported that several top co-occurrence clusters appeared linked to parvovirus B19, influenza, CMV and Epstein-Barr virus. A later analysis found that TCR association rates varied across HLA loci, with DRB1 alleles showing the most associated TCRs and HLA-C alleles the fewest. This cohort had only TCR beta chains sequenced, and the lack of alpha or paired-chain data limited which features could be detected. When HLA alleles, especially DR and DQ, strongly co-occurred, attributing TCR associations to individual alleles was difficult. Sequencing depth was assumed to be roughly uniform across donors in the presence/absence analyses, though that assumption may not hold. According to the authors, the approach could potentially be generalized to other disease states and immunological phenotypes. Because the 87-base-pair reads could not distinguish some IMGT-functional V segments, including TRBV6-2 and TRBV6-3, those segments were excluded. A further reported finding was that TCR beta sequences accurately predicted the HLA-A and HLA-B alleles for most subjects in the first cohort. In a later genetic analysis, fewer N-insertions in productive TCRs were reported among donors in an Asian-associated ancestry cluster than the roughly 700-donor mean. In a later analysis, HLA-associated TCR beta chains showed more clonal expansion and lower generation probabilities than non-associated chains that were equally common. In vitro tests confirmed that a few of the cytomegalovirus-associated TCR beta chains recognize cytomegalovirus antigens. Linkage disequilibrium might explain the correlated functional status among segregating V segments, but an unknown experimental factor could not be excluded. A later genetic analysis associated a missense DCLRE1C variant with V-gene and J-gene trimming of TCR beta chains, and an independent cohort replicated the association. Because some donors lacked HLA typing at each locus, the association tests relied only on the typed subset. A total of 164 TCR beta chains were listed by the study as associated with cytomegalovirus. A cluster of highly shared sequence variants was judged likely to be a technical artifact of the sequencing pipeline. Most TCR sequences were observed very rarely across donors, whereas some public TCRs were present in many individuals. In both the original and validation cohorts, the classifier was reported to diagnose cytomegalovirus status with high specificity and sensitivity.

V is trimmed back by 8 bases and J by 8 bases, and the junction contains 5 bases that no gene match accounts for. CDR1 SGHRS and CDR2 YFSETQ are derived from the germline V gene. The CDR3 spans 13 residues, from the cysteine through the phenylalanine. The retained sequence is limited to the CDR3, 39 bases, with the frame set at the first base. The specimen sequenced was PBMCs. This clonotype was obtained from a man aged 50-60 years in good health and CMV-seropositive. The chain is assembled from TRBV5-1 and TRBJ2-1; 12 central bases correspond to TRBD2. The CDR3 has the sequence CASGLAGSDEQFF. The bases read TGCGCCAGTGGACTAGCGGGAAGCGATGAGCAGTTCTTC.